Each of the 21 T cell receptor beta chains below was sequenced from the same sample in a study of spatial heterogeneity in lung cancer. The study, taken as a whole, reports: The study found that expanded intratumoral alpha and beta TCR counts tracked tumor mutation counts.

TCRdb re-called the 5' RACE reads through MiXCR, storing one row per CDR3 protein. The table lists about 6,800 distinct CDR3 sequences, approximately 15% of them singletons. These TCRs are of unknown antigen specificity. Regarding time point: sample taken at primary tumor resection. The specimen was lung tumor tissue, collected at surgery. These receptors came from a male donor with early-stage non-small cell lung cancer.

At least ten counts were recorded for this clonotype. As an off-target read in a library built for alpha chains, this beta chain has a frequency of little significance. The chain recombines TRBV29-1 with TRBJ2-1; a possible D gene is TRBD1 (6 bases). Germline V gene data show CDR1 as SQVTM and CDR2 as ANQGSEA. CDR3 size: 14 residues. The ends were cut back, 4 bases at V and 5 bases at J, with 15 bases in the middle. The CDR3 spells CSVGSGDLDNEQFF. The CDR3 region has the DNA TGCAGCGTTGGGTCAGGGGACCTCGACAATGAGCAGTTCTTC.

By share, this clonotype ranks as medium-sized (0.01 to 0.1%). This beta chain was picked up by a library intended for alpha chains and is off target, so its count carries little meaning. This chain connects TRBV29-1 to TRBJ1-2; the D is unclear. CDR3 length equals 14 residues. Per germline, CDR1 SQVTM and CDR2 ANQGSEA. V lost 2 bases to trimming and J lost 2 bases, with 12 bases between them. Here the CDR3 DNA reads TGCAGCGTTGAATCGTCGGCCCGAAACTATGGCTACACCTTC. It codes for CSVESSARNYGYTF.

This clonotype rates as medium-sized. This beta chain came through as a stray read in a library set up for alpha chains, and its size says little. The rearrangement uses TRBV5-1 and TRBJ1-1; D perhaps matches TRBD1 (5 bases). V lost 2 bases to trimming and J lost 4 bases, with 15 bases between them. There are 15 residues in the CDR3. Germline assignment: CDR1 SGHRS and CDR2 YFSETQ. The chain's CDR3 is CASSFLGQGGTEAFF. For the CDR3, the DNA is TGCGCCAGCAGCTTTTTGGGGCAGGGCGGCACTGAAGCTTTCTTT.

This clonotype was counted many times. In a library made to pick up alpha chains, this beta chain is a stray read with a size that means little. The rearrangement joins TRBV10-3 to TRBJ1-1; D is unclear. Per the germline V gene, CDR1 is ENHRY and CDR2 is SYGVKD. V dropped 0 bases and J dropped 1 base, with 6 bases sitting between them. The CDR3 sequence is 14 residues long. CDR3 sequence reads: CAISESTRNTEAFF. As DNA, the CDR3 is TGTGCCATCAGTGAGTCGACCAGGAACACTGAAGCTTTCTTT.

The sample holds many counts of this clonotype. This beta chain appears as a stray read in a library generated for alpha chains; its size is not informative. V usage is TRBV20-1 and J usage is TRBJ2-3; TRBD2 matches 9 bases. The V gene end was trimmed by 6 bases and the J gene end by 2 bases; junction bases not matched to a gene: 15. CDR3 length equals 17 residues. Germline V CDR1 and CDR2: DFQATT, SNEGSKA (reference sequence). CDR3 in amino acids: CSAVPGALAGITDTQYF. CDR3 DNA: TGCAGTGCCGTCCCGGGTGCTCTAGCGGGGATCACAGATACGCAGTATTTT.

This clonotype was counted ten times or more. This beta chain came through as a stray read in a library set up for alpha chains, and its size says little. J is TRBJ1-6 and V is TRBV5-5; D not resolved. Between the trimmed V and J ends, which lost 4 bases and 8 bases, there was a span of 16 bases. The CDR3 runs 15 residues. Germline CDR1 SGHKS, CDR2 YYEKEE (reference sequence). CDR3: CASSPNYGADSPLHF. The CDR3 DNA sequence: TGTGCCAGCAGCCCCAATTATGGCGCGGATTCACCCCTCCACTTT.

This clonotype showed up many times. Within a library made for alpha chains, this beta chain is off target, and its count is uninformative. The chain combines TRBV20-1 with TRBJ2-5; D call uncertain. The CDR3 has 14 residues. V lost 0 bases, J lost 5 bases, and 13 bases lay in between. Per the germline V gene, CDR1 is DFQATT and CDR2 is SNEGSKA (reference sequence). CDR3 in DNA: TGCAGTGCTAGAGATCCCGGCAGCCTGGAGACCCAGTACTTC. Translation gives CSARDPGSLETQYF.

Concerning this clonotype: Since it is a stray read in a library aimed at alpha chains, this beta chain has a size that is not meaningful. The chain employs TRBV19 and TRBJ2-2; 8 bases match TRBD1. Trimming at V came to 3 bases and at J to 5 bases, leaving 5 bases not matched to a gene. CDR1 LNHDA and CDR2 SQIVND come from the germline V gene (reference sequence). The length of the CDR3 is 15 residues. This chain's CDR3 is CASSIRDRRTGELFF. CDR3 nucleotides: TGTGCCAGTAGTATCCGGGACAGGAGGACCGGGGAGCTGTTTTTT.

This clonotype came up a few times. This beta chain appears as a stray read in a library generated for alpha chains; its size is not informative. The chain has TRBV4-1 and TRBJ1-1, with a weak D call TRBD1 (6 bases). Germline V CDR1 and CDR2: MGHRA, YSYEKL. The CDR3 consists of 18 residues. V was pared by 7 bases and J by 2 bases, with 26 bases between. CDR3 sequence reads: CASIQASAGGTLNTEAFF. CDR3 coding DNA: TGCGCCAGCATCCAGGCTTCTGCCGGGGGGACACTAAACACTGAAGCTTTCTTT.

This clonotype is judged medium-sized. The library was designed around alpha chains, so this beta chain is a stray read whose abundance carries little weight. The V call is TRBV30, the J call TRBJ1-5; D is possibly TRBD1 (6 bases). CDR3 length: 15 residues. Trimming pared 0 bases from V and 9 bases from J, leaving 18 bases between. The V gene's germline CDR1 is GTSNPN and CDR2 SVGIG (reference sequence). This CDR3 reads CAWSVAGDESGPQHF. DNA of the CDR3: TGTGCCTGGAGTGTAGCAGGGGATGAATCCGGGCCCCAGCATTTT.

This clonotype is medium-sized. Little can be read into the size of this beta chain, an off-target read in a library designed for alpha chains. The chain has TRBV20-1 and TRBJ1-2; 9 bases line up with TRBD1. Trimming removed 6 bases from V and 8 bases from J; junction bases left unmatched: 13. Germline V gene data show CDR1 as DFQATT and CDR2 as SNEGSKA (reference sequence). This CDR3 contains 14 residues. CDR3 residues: CSALIRDRAWGYTF. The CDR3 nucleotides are TGCAGTGCCCTCATACGGGACAGGGCTTGGGGCTACACCTTC.

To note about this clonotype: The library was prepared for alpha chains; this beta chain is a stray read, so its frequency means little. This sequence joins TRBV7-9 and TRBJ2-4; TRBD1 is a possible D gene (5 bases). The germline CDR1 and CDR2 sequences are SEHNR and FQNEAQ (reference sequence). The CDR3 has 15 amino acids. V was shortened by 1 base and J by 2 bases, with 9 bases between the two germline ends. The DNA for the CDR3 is TGTGCCAGCAGCTTAGTTCTGGGGCCCAAAAACATTCAGTACTTC. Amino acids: CASSLVLGPKNIQYF.

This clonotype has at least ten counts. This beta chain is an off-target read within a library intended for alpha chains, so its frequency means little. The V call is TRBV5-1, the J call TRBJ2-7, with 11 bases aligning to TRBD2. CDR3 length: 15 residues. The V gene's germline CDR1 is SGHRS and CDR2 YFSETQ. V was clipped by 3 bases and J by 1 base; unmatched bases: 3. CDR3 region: CASSSGLADSYEQYF. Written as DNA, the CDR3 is TGCGCCAGCAGCTCGGGACTAGCGGATTCCTACGAGCAGTACTTC.

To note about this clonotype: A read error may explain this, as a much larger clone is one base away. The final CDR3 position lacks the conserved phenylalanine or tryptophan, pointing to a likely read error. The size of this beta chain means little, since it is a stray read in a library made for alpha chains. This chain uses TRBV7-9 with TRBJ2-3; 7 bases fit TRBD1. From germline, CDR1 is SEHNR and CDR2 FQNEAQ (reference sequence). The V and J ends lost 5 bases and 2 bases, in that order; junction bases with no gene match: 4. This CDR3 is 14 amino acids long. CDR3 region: CASSADRDTDTQYL. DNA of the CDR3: TGTGCCAGCAGCGCAGACAGGGACACAGATACGCAGTATTTA.

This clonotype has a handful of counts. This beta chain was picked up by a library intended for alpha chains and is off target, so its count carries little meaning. CDR3 sequence reads: CASRGFPTEAFF. Written as DNA, the CDR3 is TGTGCCAGTAGGGGGTTTCCCACTGAAGCTTTCTTT. The V gene is TRBV12-3 or TRBV12-4, the J gene TRBJ1-1; D perhaps matches TRBD1 (6 bases). The CDR3 has 12 residues. Trimming removed 9 bases at V and 4 bases at J, with 12 bases between.

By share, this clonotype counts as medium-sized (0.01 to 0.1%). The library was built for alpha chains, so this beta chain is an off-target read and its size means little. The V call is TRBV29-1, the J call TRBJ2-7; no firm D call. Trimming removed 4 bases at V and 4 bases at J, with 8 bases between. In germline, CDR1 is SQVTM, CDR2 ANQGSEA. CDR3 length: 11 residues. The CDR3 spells CSVAGDYEQYF. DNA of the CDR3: TGCAGCGTTGCAGGCGATTACGAGCAGTACTTC.

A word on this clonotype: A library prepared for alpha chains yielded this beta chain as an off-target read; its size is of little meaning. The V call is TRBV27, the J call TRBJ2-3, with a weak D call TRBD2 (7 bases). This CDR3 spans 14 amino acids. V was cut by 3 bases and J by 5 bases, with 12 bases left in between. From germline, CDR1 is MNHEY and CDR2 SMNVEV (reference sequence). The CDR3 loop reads CASSFGGAGDTQYF. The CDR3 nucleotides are TGTGCCAGCAGTTTTGGGGGGGCCGGAGATACGCAGTATTTT.

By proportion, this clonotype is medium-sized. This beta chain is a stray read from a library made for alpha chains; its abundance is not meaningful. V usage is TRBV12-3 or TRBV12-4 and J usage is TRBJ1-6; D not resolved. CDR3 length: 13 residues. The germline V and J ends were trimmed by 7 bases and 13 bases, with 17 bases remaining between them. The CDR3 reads CASTYGPRTPLHF. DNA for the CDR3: TGTGCCAGCACCTACGGACCAAGGACGCCCCTCCACTTT.

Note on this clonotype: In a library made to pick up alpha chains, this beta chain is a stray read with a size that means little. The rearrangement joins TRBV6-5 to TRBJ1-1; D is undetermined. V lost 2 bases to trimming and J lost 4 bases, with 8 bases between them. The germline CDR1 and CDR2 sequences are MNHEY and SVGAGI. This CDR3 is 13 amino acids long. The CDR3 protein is CASSYGGGTEAFF. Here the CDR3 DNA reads TGTGCCAGCAGTTACGGAGGAGGCACTGAAGCTTTCTTT.

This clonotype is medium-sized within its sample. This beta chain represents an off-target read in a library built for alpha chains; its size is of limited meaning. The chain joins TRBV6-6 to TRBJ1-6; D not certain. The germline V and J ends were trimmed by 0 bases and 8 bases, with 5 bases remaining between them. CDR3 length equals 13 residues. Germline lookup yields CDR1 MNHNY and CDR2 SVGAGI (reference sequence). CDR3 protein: CASSYSSYSPLHF. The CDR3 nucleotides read TGTGCCAGCAGTTACTCGTCATATTCACCCCTCCACTTT.

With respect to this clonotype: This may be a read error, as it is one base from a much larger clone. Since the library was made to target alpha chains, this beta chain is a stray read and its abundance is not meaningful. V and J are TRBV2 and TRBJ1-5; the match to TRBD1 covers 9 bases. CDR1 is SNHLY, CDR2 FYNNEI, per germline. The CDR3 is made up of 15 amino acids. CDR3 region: CVSTGGILSNQPQHF. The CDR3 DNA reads TGTGTCAGCACAGGGGGCATACTTAGCAATCAGCCCCAGCATTTT. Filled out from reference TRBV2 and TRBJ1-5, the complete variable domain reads EPEVTQTPSHQVTQMGQEVILRCVPISNHLYFYWYRQILGQKVEFLVSFYNNEISEKSEIFDDQFSVERPDGSNFTLKIRSTKLEDSAMYFCVSTGGILSNQPQHFGDGTRLSIL.